Presented here are 20 T cell receptor beta chains from one specimen sequenced in a study of blood T cell repertoires in COVID-19. Assay: immunoSEQ multiplex PCR; the TCRdb copy retains only in-frame clones and omits some. Seen here are roughly 48,000 clones, about nine tenths observed once, and the top ten hold roughly an eighth. Specimen: peripheral blood. Receptors originate from a human donor in a cohort sampled during active COVID-19.

The chain employs TRBV27 and TRBJ1-5, with TRBD1 matching over 7 bases. The V and J ends lost 2 bases and 4 bases, in that order; junction bases with no gene match: 14. Germline assignment: CDR1 MNHEY and CDR2 SMNVEV (reference sequence). This CDR3 comprises 18 residues. This CDR3 is CASSLSFGQVSLNQPQHF. The CDR3 DNA reads TGTGCCAGCAGTTTAAGTTTTGGACAGGTGTCCTTGAATCAGCCCCAGCATTTT.

The rearrangement joins TRBV7-2 to TRBJ1-3, with 10 bases aligning to TRBD1. CDR1 is SGHTA and CDR2 is FQGNSA in the germline V gene. The trim removed 5 bases at V and 8 bases at J, leaving 9 bases unmatched. The CDR3 runs to 15 residues. CDR3 loop: CASSKGPGQGDTIYF. In nucleotides, the CDR3 is TGTGCCAGCAGCAAAGGACCCGGACAGGGGGACACCATATATTTT.

The V and J genes are TRBV27 and TRBJ1-5; possible D gene TRBD1, 5 bases. The germline V and J ends were trimmed by 1 base and 2 bases, with 18 bases remaining between them. This CDR3 region has 18 residues. Germline CDR1 MNHEY, CDR2 SMNVEV (reference sequence). The CDR3 coding sequence is TGTGCCAGCAGTTTATTGGGTCCCAGGGAATTGGGCAATCAGCCCCAGCATTTT. Its translation is CASSLLGPRELGNQPQHF.

The chain carries TRBV7-9 and TRBJ2-3, with a possible D match to TRBD2 (6 bases). This CDR3 contains 15 residues. Germline V gene sequence: CDR1 SEHNR, CDR2 FQNEAQ (reference sequence). Trimming stripped 5 bases from V and 4 bases from J, with 16 bases between. CDR3 loop: CASSPWGDAADTQYF. DNA of the CDR3: TGTGCCAGCAGCCCCTGGGGGGATGCGGCAGATACGCAGTATTTT.

This clone has just a few counts. V is TRBV3-1 (or the pseudogene TRBV3-2) and J is TRBJ2-1; 11 positions agree with TRBD2. Germline V gene sequence: CDR1 LGHDT, CDR2 YNNKEL (reference sequence). There are 16 residues in the CDR3. The J segment lost 6 bases and the V segment lost 4 bases, leaving 8 bases of the junction unmatched. The CDR3 DNA follows: TGTGCCAGCAGCCTCCTTAGCGGGGGGGCTGTCAATGAGCAGTTCTTC. Protein sequence: CASSLLSGGAVNEQFF.

The chain couples TRBV9 to TRBJ2-1; 9 bases line up with TRBD2. Trimming took 0 bases from V and 0 from J; bases not matched to a gene: 7. Germline V gene sequence: CDR1 SGDLS, CDR2 YYNGEE. CDR3 length equals 18 residues. The CDR3 spells CASSVEGSGGPSYNEQFF. CDR3 DNA: TGTGCCAGCAGCGTAGAAGGGAGCGGGGGGCCCTCCTACAATGAGCAGTTCTTC.

The chain has TRBV25-1 and TRBJ1-1, with 7 bases fitting TRBD1. The CDR3 has 16 residues. J was trimmed by 4 bases and V by 7 bases; bases with no gene match: 15. Germline loops: CDR1 MGHDK, CDR2 SYGVNS. This CDR3 is CASTFSPTGLGTEAFF. In nucleotides, the CDR3 is TGTGCCAGCACCTTTTCTCCGACAGGGTTAGGCACTGAAGCTTTCTTT.

The rearrangement links TRBV19 to TRBJ2-7, with TRBD1 as a possible D gene (5 bases). V shed 3 bases and J shed 3 bases, with 12 bases lying between them. Germline CDR1 reads LNHDA; CDR2 reads SQIVND (reference sequence). This CDR3 spans 14 amino acids. The CDR3, as DNA: TGTGCCAGTAGTATCTCCGCAGGGAACTACGAGCAGTACTTC. Protein product: CASSISAGNYEQYF.

The chain links TRBV19 to TRBJ2-1, with 7 bases lining up with TRBD2. V trimming: 4 bases; J trimming: 8 bases; junction bases outside the gene matches: 14. The CDR3 runs to 16 residues. CDR1 and CDR2 (germline): LNHDA, SQIVND (reference sequence). The CDR3 is CASSTDQRGLRHEQFF. As DNA, the CDR3 is TGTGCCAGTAGTACGGACCAGCGGGGACTTCGACATGAGCAGTTCTTC.

This sequence joins TRBV7-9 and TRBJ2-7, with 7 bases fitting TRBD1. CDR3 length equals 14 residues. The V and J ends lost 5 bases and 3 bases, in that order; junction bases with no gene match: 7. The V gene's germline CDR1 is SEHNR and CDR2 FQNEAQ (reference sequence). CDR3 loop: CASSPGQSNYEQYF. The DNA for the CDR3 is TGTGCCAGCAGCCCGGGACAGTCCAACTACGAGCAGTACTTC.

V gene TRBV7-6 combines with J gene TRBJ2-7; 11 bases are a match to TRBD2. The V gene's germline CDR1 is SGHVS and CDR2 FNYEAQ. The CDR3 runs to 18 residues. Trimming cost V 2 bases and J 0 bases; bases outside gene matches: 9. The CDR3 loop reads CASSLSTLAGGASYEQYF. The CDR3 region has the DNA TGTGCCAGCAGCTTATCGACTCTAGCGGGGGGTGCCTCCTACGAGCAGTACTTC.

The rearrangement joins TRBV6-5 to TRBJ1-2; D is ambiguous. The V gene's germline CDR1 is MNHEY and CDR2 SVGAGI. The CDR3 length is 11 residues. Trimming removed 5 bases from V and 8 bases from J, with 9 bases in between. The CDR3, as DNA: TGTGCCAGCAGTCCGGGGAGGGGCTACACCTTC. This sequence encodes CASSPGRGYTF.

The V call is TRBV6-6, the J call TRBJ2-1; possibly TRBD2 for D (5 bases). Trimming left V 0 bases short and J 13 bases short, with 19 bases between. The CDR3 contains 15 residues. The germline gives CDR1 MNHNY, CDR2 SVGAGI (reference sequence). DNA of the CDR3: TGTGCCAGCAGTTACTCCGGCAGGCCCGACTACACACAGTTCTTC. This translates into CASSYSGRPDYTQFF.

V and J are TRBV7-2 and TRBJ2-5; tentative D call: TRBD2 (7 bases). V lost 6 bases and J lost 5, with 13 bases in between. CDR3 length: 13 residues. CDR1 SGHTA and CDR2 FQGNSA come from the germline V gene. CDR3 amino acids: CASSKQGGETQYF. The CDR3 region has the DNA TGTGCCAGCAGTAAACAGGGAGGGGAGACCCAGTACTTC. Supplemented by reference TRBV7-2 and TRBJ2-5, the full variable domain reads GAGVSQSPSNKVTEKGKDVELRCDPISGHTALYWYRQSLGQGLEFLIYFQGNSAPDKSGLPSDRFSAERTGGSVSTLTIQRTQQEDSAVYLCASSKQGGETQYFGPGTRLLVL.

The rearrangement links TRBV2 to TRBJ1-1; TRBD1 might be the D (6 bases). Between the trimmed V and J ends, which lost 2 bases and 1 base, there was a span of 11 bases. The CDR3 sequence is 15 residues long. Germline V gives CDR1 SNHLY, CDR2 FYNNEI. The CDR3 nucleotides are TGTGCCAGCAGTGAATTTCGGGGGGCGAACACTGAAGCTTTCTTT. It encodes CASSEFRGANTEAFF.

The chain joins TRBV19 to TRBJ2-6; maybe TRBD1 (6 bases). There are 16 residues in the CDR3. Germline CDR1 and CDR2: LNHDA and SQIVND (reference sequence). Trimming stripped 5 bases from V and 5 bases from J, with 16 bases between. The CDR3 is CASSPRTGSRANVLTF. CDR3 DNA: TGTGCCAGTAGTCCAAGAACAGGGAGTAGGGCCAACGTCCTGACTTTC.

The chain has TRBV29-1 and TRBJ1-1, with 7 bases aligning to TRBD1. With V trimmed by 6 bases and J by 1 base, 5 bases remained unmatched. Looked up from germline, CDR1 is SQVTM and CDR2 is ANQGSEA. CDR3 length equals 13 residues. DNA for the CDR3: TGCAGCGTCGGACAGGCGACGAACACTGAAGCTTTCTTT. Its translation is CSVGQATNTEAFF. Looking up the rest from reference TRBV29-1 and TRBJ1-1 gives the full variable domain: SAVISQKPSRDICQRGTSLTIQCQVDSQVTMMFWYRQQPGQSLTLIATANQGSEATYESGFVIDKFPISRPNLTFSTLTVSNMSPEDSSIYLCSVGQATNTEAFFGQGTRLTVV.

The V call is TRBV5-1, the J call TRBJ2-3, with D hard to call. Trimming shortened V by 3 bases and J by 0 bases, and 5 bases separated the two germline ends. The CDR3 extends over 13 amino acids. Germline CDR1 is SGHRS and CDR2 is YFSETQ. The CDR3 region is CASSSFSTDTQYF. The CDR3 nucleotides read TGCGCCAGCAGCTCCTTTAGCACAGATACGCAGTATTTT.

This rearrangement joins TRBV29-1 to TRBJ1-2; 7 nucleotides agree with TRBD1. Germline assignment: CDR1 SQVTM and CDR2 ANQGSEA. The junction had 8 bases not matched to a gene; V was cut back by 3 bases and J by 1 base. The CDR3 is 15 amino acids. CDR3 nucleotides: TGCAGCGTTGACTGGTTGTCAGGGGGTAACTATGGCTACACCTTC. As protein: CSVDWLSGGNYGYTF.

The chain joins TRBV3-1 (or the pseudogene TRBV3-2) to TRBJ1-2, with D uncertain. The CDR3 has 16 residues. V was shortened by 3 bases and J by 1 base, with 15 bases between the two germline ends. The germline gives CDR1 LGHDT, CDR2 YNNKEL (reference sequence). DNA for the CDR3: TGTGCCAGCAGCCACCCCGCCCAAGGGAGTAACTATGGCTACACCTTC. This gives the protein CASSHPAQGSNYGYTF.